The 7 T cell receptor beta chains below come from one sample, sequenced in a study of blood T cell repertoires in COVID-19. Only in-frame clones appear in the TCRdb table, and some are missing; sequencing was by immunoSEQ multiplex PCR. The repertoire holds tens of thousands of clones, with 80% to 90% as singletons. The specimen sequenced was peripheral blood. These receptor sequences come from a man aged 50-59 years with COVID-19, enrolled during active disease.

The chain uses TRBV5-1 and TRBJ1-6; D gene ambiguous. Deletions cut 3 bases from V and 4 bases from J, with 8 bases between. Germline-derived CDR1 and CDR2 are SGHRS and YFSETQ. This CDR3 comprises 14 residues. CDR3 DNA sequence: TGCGCCAGCAGCTCAACAAATTATAATTCACCCCTCCACTTT. Translating gives CASSSTNYNSPLHF.

The chain joins TRBV5-3 to TRBJ1-2; D uncertain. TRBV5-3 has ORF status, its function being uncertain. Trimming stripped 0 bases from V and 7 bases from J, with 7 bases between. The CDR3 extends over 12 amino acids. CDR3 amino acids: CARSLATFGYTF. CDR3 nucleotide sequence: TGTGCCAGAAGCTTGGCGACATTTGGCTACACCTTC.

This clone was seen more than once but under ten times. The chain is built from TRBV3-1 (or the pseudogene TRBV3-2) and TRBJ2-2; no clear D. V lost 0 bases, J lost 3 bases, and 5 bases lay in between. The CDR3 runs to 14 residues. The germline CDR1 and CDR2 sequences are LGHDT and YNNKEL (reference sequence). CDR3 in amino acids: CASSQDLYTGELFF. DNA of the CDR3: TGTGCCAGCAGCCAAGATCTCTACACCGGGGAGCTGTTTTTT.

V is TRBV9 and J is TRBJ2-5; TRBD2 might be the D (7 bases). CDR1 is SGDLS and CDR2 is YYNGEE in the germline V gene. CDR3 size: 15 residues. Trimming cost V 0 bases and J 5 bases, with 14 bases left between them. The CDR3 region is CASSVAGGRVETQYF. CDR3 DNA sequence: TGTGCCAGCAGCGTAGCGGGGGGCCGGGTGGAGACCCAGTACTTC.

The rearrangement uses TRBV30 and TRBJ2-3; 9 nucleotides align to TRBD2. CDR1 and CDR2 (germline): GTSNPN, SVGIG (reference sequence). This CDR3 spans 14 amino acids. Trimming took 1 base from V and 8 from J; bases not matched to a gene: 7. The CDR3 DNA follows: TGTGCCTGGAGTGAGGCGGGGGGGCCCCGTACGCAGTATTTT. Its translation is CAWSEAGGPRTQYF.

The V gene is TRBV10-3, the J gene TRBJ2-7; TRBD1 aligns across 9 bases. Germline assignment: CDR1 ENHRY and CDR2 SYGVKD. The CDR3 loop spans 12 amino acids. The V segment lost 6 bases and the J segment 5 bases; nucleotides outside the gene matches: 2. DNA of the CDR3: TGTGCCATCAGGGACAGGGGCAACGAGCAGTACTTC. It yields the protein CAIRDRGNEQYF.

V is TRBV6-1 and J is TRBJ2-2; D possibly corresponds to TRBD1 (5 bases). CDR1 is MNHNS, CDR2 SASEGT, per germline. CDR3 length: 13 residues. Trimming shortened V by 2 bases and J by 5 bases, and 6 bases separated the two germline ends. The CDR3 DNA is TGTGCCAGCAGTGAATCAGGGACCGGGGAGCTGTTTTTT. This encodes CASSESGTGELFF.